Below are 24 T cell receptor beta chains sequenced from a single sample in a study of T cells in localized non-small cell lung cancer. TCRdb's table, derived via immunoSEQ multiplex PCR, lists solely in-frame clones and lacks some. The data contain tens of thousands of clones, approximately 84% of them singletons. Sequences were derived from peripheral blood, sampled before any cancer treatment. The receptors derive from a male donor aged 60 or over with stage III lung adenocarcinoma.

V and J are TRBV28 and TRBJ2-6; 12 nucleotides agree with TRBD2. Trimming removed 5 bases from V and 4 bases from J; junction bases left unmatched: 6. The V gene's germline CDR1 is MDHEN and CDR2 SYDVKM. The CDR3 totals 17 residues. CDR3 residues: CASSPAGLAGGANVLTF. CDR3 coding DNA: TGTGCCAGCAGTCCCGCGGGACTAGCGGGCGGGGCCAACGTCCTGACTTTC.

CDR3 sequence reads: CASSEGSGTGGYNEQFF. CDR3 sequence (DNA): TGTGCCAGCAGTGAAGGTTCCGGGACCGGCGGCTACAATGAGCAGTTCTTC. This sequence joins TRBV6-1 and TRBJ2-1; D tentatively fits TRBD1 or TRBD2 (5 bases each). Trimming took off 1 base at V and 3 bases at J, with 16 bases between the two ends. CDR1 is MNHNS, CDR2 SASEGT, per germline. This CDR3 is built from 17 residues.

The chain is built from TRBV6-1 and TRBJ2-7; no definite D call. Trimming shortened V by 3 bases and J by 3 bases, and 15 bases separated the two germline ends. The CDR3 extends over 15 amino acids. The germline gives CDR1 MNHNS, CDR2 SASEGT. The CDR3 is CASSELNHQYYEQYF. The CDR3 region has the DNA TGTGCCAGCAGTGAGTTGAATCATCAGTACTACGAGCAGTACTTC.

This chain connects TRBV19 to TRBJ2-3; TRBD1 aligns across 8 bases. Per germline, CDR1 LNHDA and CDR2 SQIVND (reference sequence). V gave up 5 bases and J gave up 5 bases; unmatched junction bases: 6. This CDR3 contains 14 residues. CDR3 sequence reads: CASSVGQGGDTQYF. In DNA form, the CDR3 reads TGTGCCAGTAGTGTCGGACAGGGAGGAGATACGCAGTATTTT.

The chain couples TRBV19 to TRBJ1-2; tentatively, D is TRBD1 (6 bases). Germline V gene sequence: CDR1 LNHDA, CDR2 SQIVND (reference sequence). The V end lost 8 bases, the J end lost 3 bases, and 10 bases lay between the germline ends. This CDR3 is built from 12 residues. The CDR3 region has the DNA TGTGCCAGTCGGGGGCGAGACTATGGCTACACCTTC. It encodes CASRGRDYGYTF.

The chain combines TRBV7-9 with TRBJ2-1; D might be TRBD1 or TRBD2, each matching 6 bases. V lost 7 bases and J lost 5, with 15 bases in between. This CDR3 contains 14 residues. Germline-derived CDR1 and CDR2 are SEHNR and FQNEAQ (reference sequence). The CDR3: CASMEGVKDNEQFF. CDR3 bases: TGTGCCAGCATGGAGGGGGTGAAGGACAATGAGCAGTTCTTC.

V and J are TRBV9 and TRBJ1-2; D is possibly TRBD1 (5 bases). Germline V gene lookup returns CDR1 SGDLS and CDR2 YYNGEE. The CDR3 contains 17 residues. Trimming stripped 0 bases from V and 2 bases from J, with 17 bases between. The CDR3 reads CASSVATYPGPNYGYTF. CDR3 DNA sequence: TGTGCCAGCAGCGTAGCGACTTACCCAGGGCCGAACTATGGCTACACCTTC.

The chain joins TRBV5-1 to TRBJ1-6; D uncertain. Germline V gives CDR1 SGHRS, CDR2 YFSETQ. The CDR3 consists of 17 residues. V dropped 0 bases and J dropped 7 bases, with 17 bases sitting between them. This CDR3 is CASSLGAGEVRNSPLHF. The CDR3 region has the DNA TGCGCCAGCAGCTTGGGGGCTGGGGAGGTTAGAAATTCACCCCTCCACTTT.

By proportion, this clone is medium-sized. The J gene is TRBJ1-5, the V gene TRBV28; D remains ambiguous. Trimming cost V 5 bases and J 6 bases, with 14 bases left between them. This CDR3 spans 14 amino acids. In germline, CDR1 is MDHEN, CDR2 SYDVKM. CDR3 amino acids: CASSPPARGQPQHF. The CDR3 DNA is TGTGCCAGCAGTCCGCCAGCCCGGGGTCAGCCCCAGCATTTT.

The V call is TRBV18, the J call TRBJ2-7; 8 bases agree with TRBD2. The CDR3 sequence is 16 residues long. V was pared by 2 bases and J by 7 bases, with 13 bases of the junction left unmatched. Germline lookup yields CDR1 KGHSH and CDR2 LQKENI. The CDR3, as DNA: TGTGCCAGCTCACCAGACCTCGGACTAGCCGGGGGAGAGCAGTACTTC. Translating gives CASSPDLGLAGGEQYF.

J is TRBJ2-5 and V is TRBV4-1; D perhaps matches TRBD1 (6 bases). Per the germline V gene, CDR1 is MGHRA and CDR2 is YSYEKL. The V end was cut by 4 bases, the J end by 5 bases, with 17 bases between. The CDR3 is 15 residues long. CDR3 in DNA: TGCGCCAGCAGCCCTCGTCTTGGGGGCTCGGAGACCCAGTACTTC. It translates to CASSPRLGGSETQYF.

This chain links TRBV5-8 with TRBJ1-2; TRBD1 is a possible D gene (6 bases). CDR3 length: 17 residues. V was pared by 2 bases and J by 3 bases, with 20 bases between. Germline V CDR1 and CDR2: SGHTS, YDEGEE. The CDR3 nucleotides are TGTGCCAGCAGCTTTCGCCAGGGGTTAGGAGCCGACTATGGCTACACCTTC. This sequence encodes CASSFRQGLGADYGYTF. The full variable domain, its missing parts supplied by reference TRBV5-8 and TRBJ1-2, is EAGVTQSPTHLIKTRGQQATLRCSPISGHTSVYWYQQALGLGLQFLLWYDEGEERNRGNFPPRFSGRQFPNYSSELNVNALELEDSALYLCASSFRQGLGADYGYTFGSGTRLTVV.

In this sample, this clone turned up a few times. This sequence joins TRBV6-1 and TRBJ1-2, with D perhaps matching TRBD1 (6 bases). Germline V lookup: CDR1 MNHNS, CDR2 SASEGT. V was trimmed by 8 bases and J by 7 bases, leaving 17 bases between them. The CDR3 extends over 13 amino acids. CDR3 nucleotides: TGTGCCAGCGGATGGACAGCGGTAAGTGGCTACACCTTC. Translation gives CASGWTAVSGYTF.

The chain recombines TRBV7-9 with TRBJ1-1; D not certain. This CDR3 is 15 amino acids long. The germline gives CDR1 SEHNR, CDR2 FQNEAQ (reference sequence). V was trimmed by 3 bases and J by 0 bases, leaving 11 bases between them. DNA for the CDR3: TGTGCCAGCAGCTTCGGATCACCCATGAACACTGAAGCTTTCTTT. This gives the protein CASSFGSPMNTEAFF.

The chain uses TRBV2 and TRBJ1-5, with D hard to call. CDR3 size: 13 residues. Trimming stripped 6 bases from V and 3 bases from J, with 9 bases between. Per the germline V gene, CDR1 is SNHLY and CDR2 is FYNNEI. CDR3 sequence reads: CASRAGSNQPQHF. The CDR3 DNA is TGTGCCAGCAGGGCGGGCTCCAATCAGCCCCAGCATTTT.

This clone was seen only a few times. This sequence joins TRBV10-3 and TRBJ1-5; D gene uncertain. Deletions cut 0 bases from V and 0 bases from J, with 9 bases between. This CDR3 region has 16 residues. CDR1 is ENHRY, CDR2 SYGVKD, per germline. This CDR3 reads CAISESGGDSNQPQHF. Here the CDR3 DNA reads TGTGCCATCAGTGAGTCGGGCGGGGATAGCAATCAGCCCCAGCATTTT.

This chain joins TRBV29-1 and TRBJ2-1; 13 bases are shared with TRBD2. Germline V gives CDR1 SQVTM, CDR2 ANQGSEA. The CDR3 extends over 14 amino acids. Trimming cost V 7 bases and J 8 bases; bases outside gene matches: 8. The CDR3 DNA reads as TGCAGCGGCCAGACTAGCGGGAGGACCGATGAGCAGTTCTTC. This gives the protein CSGQTSGRTDEQFF.

The genes are TRBV7-8 and TRBJ2-7, with D possibly matching TRBD2 (5 bases). CDR1 is SGHVS, CDR2 FQNEAQ, per germline. V was cut by 5 bases and J by 3 bases, with 5 bases left in between. The CDR3 covers 11 residues. CDR3: CASSRGYEQYF. The DNA of the CDR3 is TGTGCCAGCAGCCGGGGCTACGAGCAGTACTTC.

The chain uses TRBV5-8 and TRBJ2-5; TRBD1 is a possible D gene (5 bases). Germline CDR1 is SGHTS and CDR2 is YDEGEE. The ends were cut back, 0 bases at V and 7 bases at J, with 16 bases in the middle. The CDR3 contains 15 residues. CDR3 amino acids: CASSLEARAGWTQYF. The CDR3 nucleotides are TGTGCCAGCAGCTTGGAGGCCAGGGCTGGGTGGACCCAGTACTTC. Full variable domain (rest looked up from reference TRBV5-8 and TRBJ2-5): EAGVTQSPTHLIKTRGQQATLRCSPISGHTSVYWYQQALGLGLQFLLWYDEGEERNRGNFPPRFSGRQFPNYSSELNVNALELEDSALYLCASSLEARAGWTQYFGPGTRLLVL.

This chain uses TRBV15 with TRBJ1-2; D gene uncertain. Germline CDR1 and CDR2: LNHNV and YYDKDF (reference sequence). V gave up 0 bases and J gave up 3 bases, with 11 bases separating them. CDR3 length equals 15 residues. The CDR3 loop reads CATSRDLVQDYGYTF. The CDR3, as DNA: TGTGCCACCAGCAGAGATCTGGTCCAGGACTATGGCTACACCTTC.

The J gene is TRBJ2-7, the V gene TRBV30; D gene uncertain. The V gene's germline CDR1 is GTSNPN and CDR2 SVGIG (reference sequence). V shed 5 bases and J shed 4 bases, with 6 bases lying between them. The CDR3 loop spans 10 amino acids. DNA for the CDR3: TGTGCCTGGGGGAAGTACGAGCAGTACTTC. It yields the protein CAWGKYEQYF.

CDR3 in amino acids: CASSPGYGGREKLFF. CDR3 DNA: TGTGCCAGCAGCCCCGGGTACGGGGGACGTGAAAAACTGTTTTTT. The chain uses TRBV6-5 and TRBJ1-4, with D perhaps TRBD1 (5 bases). Trimming left V 6 bases short and J 7 bases short, with 18 bases between. CDR1 is MNHEY, CDR2 SVGAGI, per germline. CDR3 size: 15 residues.

This chain connects TRBV6-5 to TRBJ1-2; perhaps TRBD1 as D (5 bases). The length of the CDR3 is 15 residues. Germline lookup yields CDR1 MNHEY and CDR2 SVGAGI. V was pared by 7 bases and J by 2 bases, with 17 bases between. CDR3 sequence: CASTEGSGRNYGYTF. CDR3 DNA sequence: TGTGCCAGCACCGAAGGGTCAGGGCGAAACTATGGCTACACCTTC.

The V gene is TRBV2, the J gene TRBJ2-7, with D perhaps being TRBD1 or TRBD2 (7 bases each). Germline assignment: CDR1 SNHLY and CDR2 FYNNEI. The ends were cut back, 8 bases at V and 2 bases at J, with 13 bases in the middle. This CDR3 region has 13 residues. In DNA, the CDR3 is TGTGCCAGCCTCAGGGGGGGCCCCTACGAGCAGTACTTC. Translated, it gives CASLRGGPYEQYF.